Shown below are 18 T cell receptor beta chains from a single sample sequenced in a study of cytomegalovirus exposure and HLA in healthy donors. Sequencing used immunoSEQ multiplex PCR; TCRdb keeps in-frame clones, though not all of them. Among around 150,000 clones, roughly 91% were seen once, and the ten largest hold around 3.4%. The specimen was PBMCs. The source is a woman under 30 in good health and CMV-seropositive.

The rearrangement links TRBV5-4 to TRBJ2-7; maybe TRBD2 (5 bases). There are 15 residues in the CDR3. Germline CDR1 SGHNT, CDR2 YYREEE (reference sequence). Between the trimmed V and J ends, which lost 4 bases and 7 bases, there was a span of 21 bases. The CDR3 coding sequence is TGTGCCAGCAGCCCTGGCGGGTCGGTGGTTAATGAGCAGTACTTC. Translation gives CASSPGGSVVNEQYF.

The chain recombines TRBV7-9 with TRBJ2-2; tentative D call: TRBD1 (5 bases). The CDR3 consists of 14 residues. From germline, CDR1 is SEHNR and CDR2 FQNEAQ (reference sequence). V was trimmed by 3 bases and J by 1 base, leaving 6 bases between them. The CDR3 loop reads CASSFRENTGELFF. The CDR3 DNA is TGTGCCAGCAGCTTCAGGGAGAACACCGGGGAGCTGTTTTTT.

The gene calls are TRBV4-3 and TRBJ1-2; the match to TRBD1 covers 8 bases. This CDR3 has 15 residues. Germline CDR1 LGHNA, CDR2 YSLEER. V was clipped by 0 bases and J by 6 bases; unmatched bases: 6. CDR3: CASSQENGRGHGYTF. As DNA, the CDR3 is TGCGCCAGCAGCCAAGAAAACGGCAGGGGGCATGGCTACACCTTC.

This clone was picked up one time. The rearrangement uses TRBV5-6 and TRBJ1-5; D is possibly TRBD1 (6 bases). The CDR3 contains 16 residues. The ends were cut back, 0 bases at V and 2 bases at J, with 12 bases in the middle. CDR1 is SGHDT, CDR2 YYEEEE, per germline. CDR3 protein: CASSLGRGWGNQPQHF. CDR3 in DNA: TGTGCCAGCAGCTTGGGCAGGGGATGGGGCAATCAGCCCCAGCATTTT.

V gene TRBV4-3 combines with J gene TRBJ2-7, with 11 bases that match TRBD2. Germline values: CDR1 LGHNA, CDR2 YSLEER. V gave up 0 bases and J gave up 3 bases; unmatched junction bases: 4. The CDR3 totals 16 residues. The CDR3 loop reads CASSQDLTSGVYEQYF. For the CDR3, the DNA is TGCGCCAGCAGCCAAGATTTGACTAGCGGGGTCTACGAGCAGTACTTC.

The J gene is TRBJ2-2, the V gene TRBV28; D possibly corresponds to TRBD1 (6 bases). Looked up from germline, CDR1 is MDHEN and CDR2 is SYDVKM. Trimming removed 6 bases from V and 2 bases from J, with 13 bases in between. The CDR3 loop spans 15 amino acids. DNA of the CDR3: TGTGCCAGCAGGCCAGGGACACTAAACACCGGGGAGCTGTTTTTT. Translation: CASRPGTLNTGELFF.

The chain couples TRBV30 to TRBJ1-2; D ambiguous. V gave up 1 base and J gave up 9 bases, with 15 bases separating them. Germline V gives CDR1 GTSNPN, CDR2 SVGIG (reference sequence). CDR3 size: 13 residues. The CDR3 loop is CAWSGTPWVSYTF. As DNA, the CDR3 is TGTGCCTGGAGTGGGACTCCATGGGTTAGCTACACCTTC.

The J gene is TRBJ2-7, the V gene TRBV5-1, with D perhaps TRBD2 (5 bases). V gave up 1 base and J gave up 1 base, with 9 bases separating them. Per germline, CDR1 SGHRS and CDR2 YFSETQ. The CDR3 contains 14 residues. The CDR3 spells CASSLRTGSYEQYF. DNA for the CDR3: TGCGCCAGCAGCTTGAGGACGGGATCCTACGAGCAGTACTTC.

The chain couples TRBV11-3 to TRBJ2-1; perhaps TRBD1 as D (5 bases). The CDR3 extends over 13 amino acids. Germline V gene sequence: CDR1 SGHNT, CDR2 YENEEA. The V end lost 5 bases, the J end lost 15 bases, and 20 bases lay between the germline ends. CDR3 region: CASSPQTTATGFF. CDR3 bases: TGTGCCAGCAGCCCACAGACGACAGCAACAGGGTTCTTC.

The rearrangement joins TRBV10-3 to TRBJ1-3; maybe TRBD1 (6 bases). Looked up from germline, CDR1 is ENHRY and CDR2 is SYGVKD. The CDR3 runs to 15 residues. V lost 5 bases, J lost 0 bases, and 11 bases lay in between. The CDR3 reads CAISWDTRSGNTIYF. As DNA, the CDR3 is TGTGCCATCAGTTGGGACACGCGCTCTGGAAACACCATATATTTT.

The CDR3 DNA follows: TGTGCCAGCAGGGATCGGGAGGGCCCAGAGACCCAGTACTTC. Translation: CASRDREGPETQYF. J is TRBJ2-5 and V is TRBV6-5; 8 bases agree with TRBD2. The V and J ends lost 6 bases and 4 bases, in that order; junction bases with no gene match: 7. The CDR3 has 14 residues. CDR1 is MNHEY, CDR2 SVGAGI, per germline.

The V gene is TRBV27, the J gene TRBJ2-7; weak D call: TRBD1 (6 bases). This CDR3 comprises 12 residues. The germline V gene has CDR1 MNHEY and CDR2 SMNVEV (reference sequence). Between the trimmed V and J ends, which lost 8 bases and 9 bases, there was a span of 17 bases. The CDR3 DNA is TGTGCCAGCGGGGGCCCCTGGGGGTGGCAGTACTTC. It yields the protein CASGGPWGWQYF.

The chain recombines TRBV6-1 with TRBJ2-7, with 7 bases matching TRBD2. The junction had 7 bases not matched to a gene; V was cut back by 2 bases and J by 6 bases. Per germline, CDR1 MNHNS and CDR2 SASEGT. There are 14 residues in the CDR3. In DNA, the CDR3 is TGTGCCAGCAGTGAAACCGGGACTAAACCCGAGCAGTACTTC. It is translated as CASSETGTKPEQYF.

Only one count was recorded for this clone. The chain recombines TRBV5-8 with TRBJ2-5; 7 bases agree with TRBD1. CDR3 length equals 15 residues. The V and J ends lost 2 bases and 4 bases, in that order; junction bases with no gene match: 8. The germline V gene has CDR1 SGHTS and CDR2 YDEGEE. CDR3 sequence reads: CASSFVVPGGETQYF. In DNA form, the CDR3 reads TGTGCCAGCAGCTTCGTTGTTCCAGGGGGAGAGACCCAGTACTTC.

V is TRBV5-1 and J is TRBJ2-1; 11 bases fit TRBD2. The CDR3 sequence is 16 residues long. Germline lookup yields CDR1 SGHRS and CDR2 YFSETQ. Germline trimming cut 1 base from V and 2 bases from J; bases unmatched to any gene: 2. CDR3 protein: CASSLTSGSPYNEQFF. The CDR3 nucleotides are TGCGCCAGCAGCTTGACTAGCGGGAGCCCCTACAATGAGCAGTTCTTC.

The rearrangement links TRBV6-5 to TRBJ2-3; 11 nucleotides agree with TRBD1. The CDR3 sequence is 16 residues long. V was pared by 3 bases and J by 6 bases, with 8 bases of the junction left unmatched. The V gene's germline CDR1 is MNHEY and CDR2 SVGAGI. The CDR3 region has the DNA TGTGCCAGCAGTTATGGGACAGGGGGTCCCCCCGATACGCAGTATTTT. The encoded protein is CASSYGTGGPPDTQYF.

This clone was counted a single time. This chain links TRBV18 with TRBJ2-3, with TRBD2 matching 9 bases. This CDR3 has 14 amino acids. The V gene end was trimmed by 6 bases and the J gene end by 5 bases; junction bases not matched to a gene: 6. CDR1 and CDR2 (germline): KGHSH, LQKENI. CDR3 protein: CASSPGAGGDTQYF. CDR3 coding DNA: TGTGCCAGCTCCCCTGGAGCGGGAGGAGATACGCAGTATTTT.

The J gene is TRBJ1-1, the V gene TRBV11-3, with TRBD1 matching over 9 bases. The V segment lost 5 bases and the J segment 6 bases; nucleotides outside the gene matches: 10. Germline values: CDR1 SGHNT, CDR2 YENEEA. The length of the CDR3 is 15 residues. The CDR3 DNA reads as TGTGCCAGCAGCGCGTACAGGGGGCTTCACCCTGAAGCTTTCTTT. Translating it yields CASSAYRGLHPEAFF. The full variable domain, in which reference TRBV11-3 and TRBJ1-1 provide the parts outside the CDR3, is EAGVVQSPRYKIIEKKQPVAFWCNPISGHNTLYWYLQNLGQGPELLIRYENEEAVDDSQLPKDRFSAERLKGVDSTLKIQPAELGDSAVYLCASSAYRGLHPEAFFGQGTRLTVV.